This is a list of T cell receptor beta chains from one sample in a study of blood T cell repertoires in COVID-19. Method: immunoSEQ multiplex PCR; TCRdb's copy keeps in-frame clones and lacks some. The top ten hold about 3.2% of the sample, which has about half a million clones, around 85% seen once. Sequencing was done on a sample of peripheral blood. Receptor source: a human donor in a cohort sampled during active COVID-19. The CDR3 runs from the conserved cysteine through the conserved F or W. A D gene is named only where the DNA matches it firmly. Rows give clone size only sometimes, using once, few, many, or a class for an expanded clone.

V gene: TRBV5-1; D gene: NA; clone size: NA; J gene: TRBJ1-1; CDR3 DNA: TGCGCCAGCAGCTTGTCGCCCGCGCGAAGCACTGAAGCTTTCTTT; CDR3 protein: CASSLSPARSTEAFF
V gene: TRBV6-5; D gene: TRBD2; clone size: NA; J gene: TRBJ2-7; CDR3 DNA: TGTGCCAGCAGTTACTCGAGTGGGAGGGTCATTGTTGAGCAGTACTTC; CDR3 protein: CASSYSSGRVIVEQYF
V gene: TRBV19; D gene: TRBD1; clone size: NA; J gene: TRBJ2-7; CDR3 DNA: TGTGCCAGTAGTATGGGGACAGGGCGGGCCTACGAGCAGTACTTC; CDR3 protein: CASSMGTGRAYEQYF
V gene: TRBV4-3; D gene: TRBD1; clone size: NA; J gene: TRBJ1-2; CDR3 DNA: TGCGCCAGCAGCCCAGGGGGCGGGATGGACTATGGCTACACCTTC; CDR3 protein: CASSPGGGMDYGYTF
V gene: TRBV6-6; D gene: TRBD1; clone size: NA; J gene: TRBJ1-2; CDR3 DNA: TGTGCCAGCAGTTACTCCCTGGGACAGGGAGGAGGCTACACCTTC; CDR3 protein: CASSYSLGQGGGYTF
V gene: TRBV5-4; D gene: TRBD1; clone size: NA; J gene: TRBJ2-7; CDR3 DNA: TGTGCCAGCAGCGCCCGGGACAGGGAAGACGAGCAGTACTTC; CDR3 protein: CASSARDREDEQYF
V gene: TRBV5-1; D gene: TRBD1; clone size: NA; J gene: TRBJ1-5; CDR3 DNA: TGCGCCAGCAGACCTACCCCCCAGGAGGGGGCCCCTCAGCCCCAGCATTTT; CDR3 protein: CASRPTPQEGAPQPQHF
V gene: TRBV9; D gene: TRBD2; clone size: once; J gene: TRBJ2-1; CDR3 DNA: TGTGCCAGCAGCGTAGTTCCGGGACTAGGCAACAATGAGCAGTTCTTC; CDR3 protein: CASSVVPGLGNNEQFF
V gene: TRBV6-5; D gene: NA; clone size: NA; J gene: TRBJ2-7; CDR3 DNA: TGTGCCAGCAGTAGCCAGGGGACACTACCCTACGAGCAGTACTTC; CDR3 protein: CASSSQGTLPYEQYF
V gene: TRBV4-2; D gene: NA; clone size: once; J gene: TRBJ2-3; CDR3 DNA: TGTGCCAGCAGCCAAGATTGGGTGGCTAGCGATTTAACAGATACGCAGTATTTT; CDR3 protein: CASSQDWVASDLTDTQYF
V gene: TRBV5-1; D gene: NA; clone size: NA; J gene: TRBJ1-1; CDR3 DNA: TGCGCCAGCAGCTTGGGTAACAGAGTTGAAGCTTTCTTT; CDR3 protein: CASSLGNRVEAFF
V gene: TRBV30; D gene: NA; clone size: NA; J gene: TRBJ1-5; CDR3 DNA: TGTGCCTGGAGTGTGACAGCCGGCAATCAGCCCCAGCATTTT; CDR3 protein: CAWSVTAGNQPQHF
V gene: TRBV18; D gene: NA; clone size: NA; J gene: TRBJ1-1; CDR3 DNA: TGTGCCAGCTCACCAGGGGAGACTGAAGCTTTCTTT; CDR3 protein: CASSPGETEAFF
V gene: TRBV30; D gene: NA; clone size: few; J gene: TRBJ1-1; CDR3 DNA: TGTGCCCTCGGGATCTGGGGAGCTTTCTTT; CDR3 protein: CALGIWGAFF
V gene: TRBV10-3; D gene: NA; clone size: NA; J gene: TRBJ2-1; CDR3 DNA: TGTGCCGCAAGTACGGAGAATGAGCAGTTCTTC; CDR3 protein: CAASTENEQFF
V gene: TRBV27; D gene: TRBD2; clone size: NA; J gene: TRBJ2-7; CDR3 DNA: TGTGCCAGCAGTTACCACCAGGCGGGAGCAGTATACGAGCAGTACTTC; CDR3 protein: CASSYHQAGAVYEQYF
V gene: TRBV19; D gene: NA; clone size: few; J gene: TRBJ2-6; CDR3 DNA: TGTGCCAGTAGTTCGCGCAGGGGGGAGCACTCTGGGGCCAACGTCCTGACTTTC; CDR3 protein: CASSSRRGEHSGANVLTF
V gene: TRBV5-6; D gene: TRBD2; clone size: once; J gene: TRBJ2-1; CDR3 DNA: TGTGCCAGCAGCCCACCGGGACTAGGATCATACAATGAGCAGTTCTTC; CDR3 protein: CASSPPGLGSYNEQFF
V gene: TRBV4-3; D gene: TRBD2; clone size: NA; J gene: TRBJ2-7; CDR3 DNA: TGCGCCAGCAGCCAAGAAGCGGGAGGGCCTTACGAGCAGTACTTC; CDR3 protein: CASSQEAGGPYEQYF
V gene: TRBV28; D gene: NA; clone size: NA; J gene: TRBJ1-4; CDR3 DNA: TGTGCCAGCAGTTTTACTCGGGGAGGTGGCGAAAAACTGTTTTTT; CDR3 protein: CASSFTRGGGEKLFF
V gene: TRBV5-1; D gene: NA; clone size: NA; J gene: TRBJ2-5; CDR3 DNA: TGCGCCAGCAGCTTGGGACTAGAAGAGACCCAGTACTTC; CDR3 protein: CASSLGLEETQYF
V gene: TRBV3-1/TRBV3-2; D gene: NA; clone size: NA; J gene: TRBJ1-1; CDR3 DNA: TGTGCCAGCAGCCAAGCCGGTGGTGGAGTAACTGAAGCTTTCTTT; CDR3 protein: CASSQAGGGVTEAFF
V gene: TRBV4-1; D gene: TRBD2; clone size: few; J gene: TRBJ2-1; CDR3 DNA: TGCGCCAGCAGCCAAGCGCTAGCGGTAGACAATGAGCAGTTCTTC; CDR3 protein: CASSQALAVDNEQFF
V gene: TRBV4-2; D gene: TRBD1; clone size: NA; J gene: TRBJ2-2; CDR3 DNA: TGTGCCAGCAGCCAATACGAAGGGACAGGGGGTACGAACACCGGGGAGCTGTTTTTT; CDR3 protein: CASSQYEGTGGTNTGELFF
V gene: TRBV19; D gene: TRBD1; clone size: once; J gene: TRBJ2-7; CDR3 DNA: TGTGCCAGTAGTATTGCGGACAGGGGGCGGTACGAGCAGTACTTC; CDR3 protein: CASSIADRGRYEQYF
V gene: TRBV6-5; D gene: NA; clone size: NA; J gene: TRBJ1-5; CDR3 DNA: TGTGCCAGCAGTTACTCGAGGTCCAATCAGCCCCAGCATTTT; CDR3 protein: CASSYSRSNQPQHF
V gene: TRBV6-1; D gene: NA; clone size: NA; J gene: TRBJ2-1; CDR3 DNA: TGTGCCAGCAGTGAAATCGATGAGCAGTTCTTC; CDR3 protein: CASSEIDEQFF
V gene: TRBV11-3; D gene: NA; clone size: NA; J gene: TRBJ1-1; CDR3 DNA: TGTGCCAGCAGATCGAGGAGCACTGAAGCTTTCTTT; CDR3 protein: CASRSRSTEAFF
V gene: TRBV28; D gene: TRBD2; clone size: NA; J gene: TRBJ2-7; CDR3 DNA: TGTGCCAGCAGCCTAGGGACTAGCGGGATCTCCTACGAGCAGTACTTC; CDR3 protein: CASSLGTSGISYEQYF
V gene: TRBV5-4; D gene: TRBD1; clone size: NA; J gene: TRBJ2-3; CDR3 DNA: TGTGCCAGCAGCTTTGGGGGGACAGGTGGGCCGCAGTATTTT; CDR3 protein: CASSFGGTGGPQYF
V gene: TRBV7-2; D gene: NA; clone size: NA; J gene: TRBJ1-2; CDR3 DNA: TGTGCCAGCACTTCTAACTATGGCTACACCTTC; CDR3 protein: CASTSNYGYTF
V gene: TRBV29-1; D gene: NA; clone size: NA; J gene: TRBJ1-2; CDR3 DNA: TGCAGCGTTGAAGATCACGGGGGACCTAACTATGGCTACACCTTC; CDR3 protein: CSVEDHGGPNYGYTF
V gene: TRBV9; D gene: NA; clone size: NA; J gene: TRBJ2-1; CDR3 DNA: TGTGCCAGCAGCGTAGAGAGTTGGAATGAGCAGTTCTTC; CDR3 protein: CASSVESWNEQFF
V gene: TRBV6-1; D gene: NA; clone size: NA; J gene: TRBJ1-5; CDR3 DNA: TGTGCCAGCAGTGAACTTGGGCAAAGCAATCAGCCCCAGCATTTT; CDR3 protein: CASSELGQSNQPQHF
V gene: TRBV7-2; D gene: NA; clone size: NA; J gene: TRBJ1-1; CDR3 DNA: TGTGCCAGCAGCTTATTCGAAACTATGAACACTGAAGCTTTCTTT; CDR3 protein: CASSLFETMNTEAFF
V gene: TRBV5-4; D gene: NA; clone size: NA; J gene: TRBJ1-1; CDR3 DNA: TGTGCCAGCAGCCAACAATCGGGAATGAACACTGAAGCTTTCTTT; CDR3 protein: CASSQQSGMNTEAFF
V gene: TRBV15; D gene: TRBD2; clone size: NA; J gene: TRBJ2-3; CDR3 DNA: TGTGCCACCAGCAGGGGACTAGCGGGAGCAATAGATACGCAGTATTTT; CDR3 protein: CATSRGLAGAIDTQYF
V gene: TRBV3-1/TRBV3-2; D gene: NA; clone size: NA; J gene: TRBJ1-4; CDR3 DNA: TGTGCCAGCAGCTCCGTTCGACAGACAACTAATGAAAAACTGTTTTTT; CDR3 protein: CASSSVRQTTNEKLFF
V gene: TRBV28; D gene: NA; clone size: NA; J gene: TRBJ2-7; CDR3 DNA: TGTGCCAGCAGCCCACCCGGACAGCTATACGAGCAGTACTTC; CDR3 protein: CASSPPGQLYEQYF
V gene: TRBV3-1/TRBV3-2; D gene: TRBD1; clone size: NA; J gene: TRBJ1-6; CDR3 DNA: TGTGCCAGCAGCCGGGACAGGGACTCACCCCTCCACTTT; CDR3 protein: CASSRDRDSPLHF
V gene: TRBV27; D gene: TRBD1; clone size: NA; J gene: TRBJ2-4; CDR3 DNA: TGTGCCAGCAGTCCTAGGGGGCAGGGAAACATTCAGTACTTC; CDR3 protein: CASSPRGQGNIQYF
V gene: TRBV5-1; D gene: NA; clone size: NA; J gene: TRBJ2-3; CDR3 DNA: TGCGCCAGCAGCTTTACGGCCGGGGAAGGAGATACGCAGTATTTT; CDR3 protein: CASSFTAGEGDTQYF
V gene: TRBV7-2; D gene: NA; clone size: NA; J gene: TRBJ2-3; CDR3 DNA: TGTGCCAGCAGCTCGGGACTCTCCACAGATACGCAGTATTTT; CDR3 protein: CASSSGLSTDTQYF
V gene: TRBV12-2; D gene: NA; clone size: NA; J gene: TRBJ2-2; CDR3 DNA: TGTGCAAGTCGAGGGACTAGCGATTCGAACACCGGGGAGCTGTTTTTT; CDR3 protein: CASRGTSDSNTGELFF
V gene: TRBV9; D gene: NA; clone size: NA; J gene: TRBJ2-1; CDR3 DNA: TGTGCCAGCAGCGTAGGATTAGGGGCTAATGAGCAGTTCTTC; CDR3 protein: CASSVGLGANEQFF
V gene: TRBV11-2; D gene: NA; clone size: NA; J gene: TRBJ2-5; CDR3 DNA: TGTGCCAGCAGCTTCGCGGGCCAAGAGACCCAGTACTTC; CDR3 protein: CASSFAGQETQYF
V gene: TRBV19; D gene: NA; clone size: NA; J gene: TRBJ1-4; CDR3 DNA: TGTGCCAGTAGACCATCCGGGACAAAGAACGAAAAACTGTTTTTT; CDR3 protein: CASRPSGTKNEKLFF
V gene: TRBV19; D gene: NA; clone size: NA; J gene: TRBJ2-2; CDR3 DNA: TGTGCCACCACGGAACAGGGTAATACCGGGGAGCTGTTTTTT; CDR3 protein: CATTEQGNTGELFF
V gene: TRBV28; D gene: NA; clone size: NA; J gene: TRBJ1-2; CDR3 DNA: TGTGCCAGCACCCTCACACAGGGCTTCAATTATGGCTACACCTTC; CDR3 protein: CASTLTQGFNYGYTF
V gene: TRBV4-2; D gene: TRBD2; clone size: NA; J gene: TRBJ2-3; CDR3 DNA: TGTGCCAGCAGCCAAGAAAAAGGGGCTAGCGGGAGGCAAGATACGCAGTATTTT; CDR3 protein: CASSQEKGASGRQDTQYF
V gene: TRBV4-2; D gene: NA; clone size: NA; J gene: TRBJ2-5; CDR3 DNA: TGTGCCAGCAGCCAAGGCCGCGGGCCCCAAGAGACCCAGTACTTC; CDR3 protein: CASSQGRGPQETQYF
V gene: TRBV27; D gene: TRBD1; clone size: NA; J gene: TRBJ2-7; CDR3 DNA: TGTGCCAGCAGTTTATTACTTGACCGGGACAGGGTTCTCGAGCAGTACTTC; CDR3 protein: CASSLLLDRDRVLEQYF
V gene: TRBV3-1/TRBV3-2; D gene: NA; clone size: once; J gene: TRBJ2-2; CDR3 DNA: TGTGCCAGCAGCCCACACGGGAGAGGATTCGGGGAGCTGTTTTTT; CDR3 protein: CASSPHGRGFGELFF
V gene: TRBV28; D gene: TRBD1; clone size: NA; J gene: TRBJ1-6; CDR3 DNA: TGTGCCAGCAGTGGGACAGGCAGTATTTATAATTCACCCCTCCACTTT; CDR3 protein: CASSGTGSIYNSPLHF